The entry below gives a single T cell receptor (beta chain) sequence along with its context. As processed by the authors: Nucleated cell number was recorded as an estimate derived from reference gene primer amplification. The repertoire was sequenced with immunoSEQ multiplex PCR; TCRdb's copy has only in-frame clones and lacks some. V, J and clone size are taken as reported in that table, and D and trimming were inferred from the DNA itself. The table lists roughly 430,000 clones, 70% to 90% of them singletons. This entry belongs to a study of blood T cell repertoires in COVID-19. J was trimmed by 11 bases and V by 4 bases; bases with no gene match: 12. There are 14 residues in the CDR3. CDR1 and CDR2 (germline): MDHEN, SYDVKM.

The TCR comes from a young woman who had been exposed to COVID-19. The rearrangement links TRBV28 to TRBJ1-2, with 8 nucleotides matching TRBD1. The sample taken for sequencing was PBMCs or T cells enriched from blood (not recorded which). The CDR3 nucleotides read TGTGCCAGCAGTTCCGGACAGGGTGAAGGATTTTACACCTTC. Protein product: CASSSGQGEGFYTF.